Below are 21 T cell receptor beta chains sequenced from a single sample in a study of T cell repertoires in cytomegalovirus infection. Each CDR3 protein is one row after TCRdb ran MiXCR on the reads. The sample shows almost 550,000 distinct CDR3 sequences, approximately 17% of them seen only once. Material for sequencing was CD8+ T cells from PBMCs. The receptors were gathered from a human donor in good health (CMV status not recorded). Some clones in this sample may be carry-over from other donors' samples.

The V call is TRBV14, the J call TRBJ1-1, with D perhaps matching TRBD1 (5 bases). Trimming shortened V by 0 bases and J by 5 bases, and 13 bases separated the two germline ends. CDR1 SGHDN and CDR2 FVKESK come from the germline V gene. The CDR3 extends over 15 amino acids. The CDR3 coding sequence is TGTGCCAGCAGCCAAGATTCGGGGGGGTGGACTGAAGCTTTCTTT. Residues: CASSQDSGGWTEAFF. Looking up the rest from reference TRBV14 and TRBJ1-1 gives the full variable domain: EAGVTQFPSHSVIEKGQTVTLRCDPISGHDNLYWYRRVMGKEIKFLLHFVKESKQDESGMPNNRFLAERTGGTYSTLKVQPAELEDSGVYFCASSQDSGGWTEAFFGQGTRLTVV.

This clonotype was seen repeatedly, ten times or more. The rearrangement joins TRBV6-6 to TRBJ2-7; maybe TRBD1 (6 bases). CDR1 and CDR2 (germline): MNHNY, SVGAGI (reference sequence). CDR3 length: 12 residues. V gave up 6 bases and J gave up 6 bases, with 12 bases separating them. CDR3 bases: TGTGCCAGCAGCGTAGGACAGCCCGAGCAGTACTTC. Its translation is CASSVGQPEQYF.

This chain connects TRBV2 to TRBJ2-7; TRBD1 aligns across 8 bases. The CDR3 totals 14 residues. V was clipped by 5 bases and J by 3 bases; unmatched bases: 6. In germline, CDR1 is SNHLY, CDR2 FYNNEI. The CDR3 DNA is TGTGCCAGCAGTTCTCTGGGACAGGTCTACGAGCAGTACTTC. It codes for CASSSLGQVYEQYF.

The rearrangement uses TRBV27 and TRBJ1-2; D gene uncertain. This CDR3 region has 15 residues. Germline CDR1 is MNHEY and CDR2 is SMNVEV (reference sequence). V was cut by 1 base and J by 8 bases, with 17 bases left in between. In DNA, the CDR3 is TGTGCCAGCAGTTTATGGCCACTCGGACCTAGGGGCTACACCTTC. This gives the protein CASSLWPLGPRGYTF.

This clonotype was observed many times. The chain has TRBV7-9 and TRBJ2-7; either TRBD1 or TRBD2 may supply D (5 bases each). CDR3 size: 15 residues. V was pared by 5 bases and J by 5 bases, with 19 bases between. The germline CDR1 and CDR2 sequences are SEHNR and FQNEAQ (reference sequence). The DNA of the CDR3 is TGTGCCAGCAGCGACGTATTGGGGGTTAGGAACGAGCAGTACTTC. Translation gives CASSDVLGVRNEQYF.

The chain carries TRBV29-1 and TRBJ2-3; 12 bases align to TRBD2. This CDR3 is 15 amino acids long. The germline gives CDR1 SQVTM, CDR2 ANQGSEA. V was clipped by 6 bases and J by 2 bases; unmatched bases: 6. CDR3 in amino acids: CSVTGLAGLTDTQYF. Written as DNA, the CDR3 is TGCAGCGTGACCGGACTAGCGGGACTCACAGATACGCAGTATTTT.

As regards this clonotype: A much larger clone differs from this one at a single base, so this may be a read error. The rearrangement links TRBV5-5 to TRBJ1-5, with 7 bases aligning to TRBD1. The junction had 6 bases not matched to a gene; V was cut back by 5 bases and J by 1 base. Germline CDR1 and CDR2: SGHKS and YYEKEE (reference sequence). CDR3 size: 15 residues. CDR3 protein: CASSEGTASNQPQHF. The CDR3 DNA reads TGTGCCAGCAGTGAGGGGACAGCAAGCAATCAGCCCCAGCATTTT. The variable domain in full, with the rest retrieved from reference TRBV5-5 and TRBJ1-5, is DAGVTQSPTHLIKTRGQQVTLRCSPISGHKSVSWYQQVLGQGPQFIFQYYEKEERGRGNFPDRFSARQFPNYSSELNVNALLLGDSALYLCASSEGTASNQPQHFGDGTRLSIL.

This clonotype has more than one count but fewer than ten. The chain employs TRBV4-2 and TRBJ2-3, with D uncertain. Trimming removed 1 base at V and 2 bases at J, with 7 bases between. This CDR3 is built from 14 residues. The germline gives CDR1 LGHNA, CDR2 YNFKEQ. CDR3 residues: CASSQALFTDTQYF. The CDR3 DNA sequence: TGTGCCAGCAGCCAAGCTCTCTTCACAGATACGCAGTATTTT.

This clonotype appeared many times. This chain connects TRBV14 to TRBJ2-7; 7 bases map to TRBD1. Unmatched junction bases numbered 7, after V lost 0 bases and J lost 2 bases. Germline CDR1 and CDR2: SGHDN and FVKESK. This CDR3 region has 16 residues. DNA of the CDR3: TGTGCCAGCAGCCAAGAAATGACAGGGAGAGCCTACGAGCAGTACTTC. Protein product: CASSQEMTGRAYEQYF.

This clonotype occurred a few times. The DNA of the CDR3 is TGCGCCAGCAGCCAAGACGGACAGGGCGCAGATACGCAGTATTTT. Protein: CASSQDGQGADTQYF. V gene TRBV4-1 combines with J gene TRBJ2-3; 8 bases align to TRBD1. The CDR3 has 15 amino acids. Germline CDR1 reads MGHRA; CDR2 reads YSYEKL. With V trimmed by 0 bases and J by 4 bases, 3 bases remained unmatched.

There are many counts of this clonotype. The chain carries TRBV12-3 or TRBV12-4 and TRBJ2-1, with D perhaps matching TRBD1 or TRBD2 (5 bases each). This CDR3 is 12 amino acids long. V was pared by 1 base and J by 12 bases, with 10 bases between. The DNA for the CDR3 is TGTGCCAGCAGTTTAGGAGGGGAACCGCAGTTCTTC. It yields the protein CASSLGGEPQFF.

The chain employs TRBV27 and TRBJ1-1, with D uncertain. The CDR3 spans 13 residues. V lost 3 bases and J lost 0, with 5 bases in between. From germline, CDR1 is MNHEY and CDR2 SMNVEV (reference sequence). The CDR3 sequence: CASSLWLNTEAFF. The CDR3 nucleotides read TGTGCCAGCAGTTTGTGGTTGAACACTGAAGCTTTCTTT.

The J gene is TRBJ2-6, the V gene TRBV9; 7 nucleotides match TRBD1. J lost 0 bases, V lost 2 bases, and 8 bases had no gene match. This CDR3 has 18 amino acids. CDR1 and CDR2 (germline): SGDLS, YYNGEE. In nucleotides, the CDR3 is TGTGCCAGCAGCGTGACCGGGACAGCTTCCTCTGGGGCCAACGTCCTGACTTTC. Translating it yields CASSVTGTASSGANVLTF.

The chain links TRBV4-2 to TRBJ2-1, with D perhaps TRBD2 (6 bases). Germline V gene data show CDR1 as LGHNA and CDR2 as YNFKEQ. Trimming stripped 0 bases from V and 3 bases from J, with 12 bases between. CDR3 length: 16 residues. The CDR3 protein is CASSQDWGEVYNEQFF. CDR3 bases: TGTGCCAGCAGCCAAGACTGGGGGGAAGTCTACAATGAGCAGTTCTTC.

This clonotype has only a few counts. J is TRBJ1-4 and V is TRBV7-3; 9 nucleotides agree with TRBD1. Unmatched junction bases numbered 3, after V lost 6 bases and J lost 4 bases. The germline gives CDR1 SGHTA, CDR2 FQGTGA. This CDR3 is 14 amino acids long. This CDR3 reads CASSPTGGNEKLFF. Written as DNA, the CDR3 is TGTGCCAGCAGTCCGACAGGGGGTAATGAAAAACTGTTTTTT.

This clonotype showed up just a few times. The chain has TRBV6-1 and TRBJ1-4, with no clear D. Germline assignment: CDR1 MNHNS and CDR2 SASEGT. Trimming pared 1 base from V and 0 bases from J, leaving 12 bases between. This CDR3 has 17 amino acids. CDR3: CASSEDGSPATNEKLFF. The CDR3 DNA follows: TGTGCCAGCAGTGAAGACGGCAGCCCTGCAACTAATGAAAAACTGTTTTTT.

The table lists this clonotype with a few counts. The chain uses TRBV6-5 and TRBJ2-2, with 7 bases lining up with TRBD1. The length of the CDR3 is 18 residues. Germline V CDR1 and CDR2: MNHEY, SVGAGI. V dropped 4 bases and J dropped 3; count of bases not matched to a gene: 14. CDR3 amino acids: CASSFMLTGVPDTGELFF. For the CDR3, the DNA is TGTGCCAGCAGTTTCATGTTAACAGGGGTTCCCGACACCGGGGAGCTGTTTTTT.

In its sample, this clonotype was seen a few times. V is TRBV4-1 and J is TRBJ1-4; D is unresolved. V gave up 4 bases and J gave up 4 bases, with 7 bases separating them. This CDR3 is 13 amino acids long. CDR1 and CDR2 from the germline V gene are MGHRA and YSYEKL. CDR3 in amino acids: CASSLQVNEKLFF. The DNA of the CDR3 is TGCGCCAGCAGCCTTCAGGTTAATGAAAAACTGTTTTTT.

This clonotype was seen at least ten times. The chain recombines TRBV6-5 with TRBJ1-1, with D uncertain. With 2 bases removed from V and 4 bases from J, the gap between germline ends came to 11 bases. CDR1 and CDR2 from the germline V gene are MNHEY and SVGAGI. This CDR3 has 14 amino acids. CDR3 protein: CASSYRRVGTEAFF. As DNA, the CDR3 is TGTGCCAGCAGTTACAGGAGGGTCGGCACTGAAGCTTTCTTT.

The table lists this clonotype with a few counts. This chain connects TRBV27 to TRBJ1-5, with TRBD1 matching over 11 bases. Germline V gene sequence: CDR1 MNHEY, CDR2 SMNVEV (reference sequence). Trimming at V came to 5 bases and at J to 6 bases, leaving 6 bases not matched to a gene. This CDR3 comprises 15 residues. CDR3 nucleotide sequence: TGTGCCAGCAGTCCCCGGGACAGGGGGAGTCAGCCCCAGCATTTT. Amino acid sequence: CASSPRDRGSQPQHF.

The table lists this clonotype with many counts. This sequence joins TRBV4-2 and TRBJ2-7; 7 nucleotides align to TRBD1. The ends lost 5 bases at V and 3 bases at J; junction bases unmatched: 4. The germline V gene encodes CDR1 LGHNA and CDR2 YNFKEQ. The length of the CDR3 is 13 residues. DNA for the CDR3: TGTGCCAGCAGCTACGACAGGGACTACGAGCAGTACTTC. Its translation is CASSYDRDYEQYF.